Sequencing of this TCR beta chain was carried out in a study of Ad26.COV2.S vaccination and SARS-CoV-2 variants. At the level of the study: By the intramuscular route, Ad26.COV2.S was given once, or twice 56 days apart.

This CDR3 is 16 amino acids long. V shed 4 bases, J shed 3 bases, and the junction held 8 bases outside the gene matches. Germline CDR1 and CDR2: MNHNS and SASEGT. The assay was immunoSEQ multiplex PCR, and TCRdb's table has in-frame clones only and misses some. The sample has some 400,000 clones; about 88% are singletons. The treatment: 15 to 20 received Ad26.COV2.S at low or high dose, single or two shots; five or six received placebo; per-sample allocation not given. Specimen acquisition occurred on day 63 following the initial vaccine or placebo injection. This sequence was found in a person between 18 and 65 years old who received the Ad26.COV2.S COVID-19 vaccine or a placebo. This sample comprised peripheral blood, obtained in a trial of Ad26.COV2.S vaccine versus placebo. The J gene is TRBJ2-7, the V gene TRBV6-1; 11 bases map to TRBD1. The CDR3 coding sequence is TGTGCCAGCAGTGGGGAAGGACAGGGGGCCTACTACGAGCAGTACTTC. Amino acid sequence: CASSGEGQGAYYEQYF.